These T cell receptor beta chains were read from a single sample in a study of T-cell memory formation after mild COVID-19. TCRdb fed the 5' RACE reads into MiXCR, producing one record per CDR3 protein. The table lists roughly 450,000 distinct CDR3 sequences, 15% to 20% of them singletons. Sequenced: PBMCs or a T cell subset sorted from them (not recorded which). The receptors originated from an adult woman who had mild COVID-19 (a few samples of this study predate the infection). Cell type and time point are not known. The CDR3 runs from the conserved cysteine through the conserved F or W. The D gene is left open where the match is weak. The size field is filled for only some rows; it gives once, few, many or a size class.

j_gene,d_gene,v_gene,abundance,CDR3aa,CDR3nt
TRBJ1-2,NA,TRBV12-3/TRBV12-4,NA,CASSPRAKGRYGYTF,TGTGCCAGCAGTCCGCGAGCCAAGGGTCGGTATGGCTACACCTTC
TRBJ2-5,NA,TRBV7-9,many,CASSFVTGETQYF,TGTGCCAGCAGCTTTGTAACGGGGGAGACCCAGTACTTC
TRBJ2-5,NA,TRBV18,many,CASSPRSGETQYF,TGTGCCAGCTCACCCCGGAGTGGGGAGACCCAGTACTTC
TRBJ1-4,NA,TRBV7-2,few,CASSPSKEKLFF,TGTGCCAGCAGCCCTAGCAAGGAAAAACTGTTTTTT
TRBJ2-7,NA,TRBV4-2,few,CASSPDRYYEQYF,TGTGCCAGCAGCCCCGACAGATACTACGAGCAGTACTTC
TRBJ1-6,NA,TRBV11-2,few,CASSLDPWGNSPLHF,TGTGCCAGCAGCTTAGATCCGTGGGGGAATTCACCCCTCCACTTT
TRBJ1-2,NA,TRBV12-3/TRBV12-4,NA,CASRKTGSDGYTF,TGTGCCAGCAGGAAAACAGGGTCCGATGGCTACACCTTC
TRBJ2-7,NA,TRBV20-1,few,CSARPHLTYEQYF,TGCAGTGCTAGGCCCCATTTGACCTACGAGCAGTACTTC
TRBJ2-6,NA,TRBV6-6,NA,CASSYPGSSGANVLTF,TGTGCCAGCAGTTATCCTGGGTCCTCTGGGGCCAACGTCCTGACTTTC
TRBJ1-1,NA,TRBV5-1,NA,CASNPDRTEAFF,TGCGCCAGCAACCCGGATAGAACCGAAGCTTTCTTT
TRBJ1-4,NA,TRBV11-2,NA,CASSLDLSEAGFTNEKLFF,TGTGCCAGCAGCTTAGATCTTTCTGAGGCGGGGTTCACTAATGAAAAACTGTTTTTT
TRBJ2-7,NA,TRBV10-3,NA,CAISESKDYEQYF,TGTGCCATCAGTGAGTCGAAGGACTACGAGCAGTACTTC
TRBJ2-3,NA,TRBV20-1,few,CSAREWADTQYF,TGCAGTGCTAGAGAGTGGGCAGATACGCAGTATTTT
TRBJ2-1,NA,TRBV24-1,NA,CATSFTGIEQFF,TGTGCCACCAGTTTCACAGGGATTGAGCAGTTCTTC
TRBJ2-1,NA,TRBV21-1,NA,CASSKSPVRTQYNEQFF,TGTGCCAGCAGCAAGTCTCCCGTTCGCACACAGTACAATGAGCAGTTCTTC
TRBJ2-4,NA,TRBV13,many,CASSLGFSLAKNIQYF,TGTGCCAGCAGCTTAGGCTTTTCACTAGCCAAAAACATTCAGTACTTC
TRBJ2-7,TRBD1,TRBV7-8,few,CASGHDRVGSYEQYF,TGTGCCAGCGGACATGACAGGGTTGGCTCCTACGAGCAGTACTTC
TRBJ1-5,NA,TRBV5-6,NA,CASSLGWGNSNQPQHF,TGTGCCAGCAGCCTTGGATGGGGGAATAGCAATCAGCCCCAGCATTTT
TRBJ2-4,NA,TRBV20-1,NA,CSARDPRIAKNIQYF,TGCAGTGCTAGAGACCCGAGGATTGCCAAAAACATTCAGTACTTC
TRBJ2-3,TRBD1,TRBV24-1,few,CATSDPGQGAHLTDTQYF,TGTGCCACCAGTGATCCCGGACAGGGGGCGCATTTAACAGATACGCAGTATTTT
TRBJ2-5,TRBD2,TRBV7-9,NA,CASSLSGGFQETQYF,TGTGCCAGCAGCCTCAGCGGGGGGTTCCAAGAGACCCAGTACTTC
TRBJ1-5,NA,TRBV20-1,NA,CSARVDLLGNQPQHF,TGCAGTGCTAGAGTCGATCTTCTGGGCAATCAGCCCCAGCATTTT
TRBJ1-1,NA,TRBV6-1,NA,CASRPRWDTEAFF,TGTGCCAGCAGGCCCCGGTGGGACACTGAAGCTTTCTTT
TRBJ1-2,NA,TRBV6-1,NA,CASSEPTVYGYTF,TGTGCCAGCAGTGAACCGACGGTATATGGCTACACCTTC
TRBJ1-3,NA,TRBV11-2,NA,CASSFMRAEDSGNTIYF,TGTGCCAGCAGCTTCATGAGAGCAGAGGACTCTGGAAACACCATATATTTT
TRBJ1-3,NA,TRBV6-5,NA,CASSYSDIYSGNTIYF,TGTGCCAGCAGTTACTCGGACATCTACTCTGGAAACACCATATATTTT
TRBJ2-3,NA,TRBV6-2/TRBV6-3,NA,CASRAHRVATDTQYF,TGTGCCAGCAGAGCCCACAGGGTTGCCACAGATACGCAGTATTTT
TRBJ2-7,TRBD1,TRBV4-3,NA,CASSQRQGKSGWF,TGCGCCAGCAGCCAACGACAGGGCAAGAGTGGATGGTTC
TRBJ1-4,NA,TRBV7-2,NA,CASSLMWTDNEKLFF,TGTGCCAGCAGCTTAATGTGGACGGATAATGAAAAACTGTTTTTT
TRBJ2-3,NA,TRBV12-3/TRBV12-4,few,CASRLRRGSTDTQYF,TGTGCCAGCAGATTACGCAGGGGTAGCACAGATACGCAGTATTTT
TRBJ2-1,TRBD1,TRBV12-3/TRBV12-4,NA,CASSPRGLGKFF,TGTGCCAGCAGCCCAAGGGGGCTCGGGAAGTTCTTC
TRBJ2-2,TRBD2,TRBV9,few,CASSVTGGALGTGELFF,TGTGCCAGCAGCGTCACGGGGGGGGCCCTCGGGACCGGGGAGCTGTTTTTT
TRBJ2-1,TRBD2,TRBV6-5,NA,CASSLGTSGDNEQFF,TGTGCCAGCAGTTTAGGGACTAGCGGGGACAATGAGCAGTTCTTC
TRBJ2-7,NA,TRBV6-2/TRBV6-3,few,CASSYGLVLYEQYF,TGTGCCAGCAGTTACGGGCTAGTCCTCTACGAGCAGTACTTC
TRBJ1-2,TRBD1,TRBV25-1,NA,CASSRGTDRYGYTF,TGTGCCAGCAGCCGCGGGACAGATCGCTATGGCTACACCTTC
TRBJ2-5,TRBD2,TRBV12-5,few,CASGLLLARQETQYF,TGTGCTAGTGGTTTGTTACTAGCGAGACAAGAGACCCAGTACTTC
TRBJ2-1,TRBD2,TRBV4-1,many,CASSQVVEGTNNEQFF,TGCGCCAGCAGCCAAGTCGTTGAGGGGACTAACAATGAGCAGTTCTTC
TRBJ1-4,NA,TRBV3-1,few,CASSQREDEKLFF,TGTGCCAGCAGCCAACGAGAGGATGAAAAACTGTTTTTT
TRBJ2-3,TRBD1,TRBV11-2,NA,CASSSYGQATDTQYF,TGTGCCAGCAGCTCCTACGGACAGGCCACAGATACGCAGTATTTT
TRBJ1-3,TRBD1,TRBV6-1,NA,CASSEVRTTGVGNTIYF,TGTGCCAGCAGTGAAGTTAGGACGACAGGGGTAGGAAACACCATATATTTT
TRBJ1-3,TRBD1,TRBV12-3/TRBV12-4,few,CASSFRGQGNTIYF,TGTGCCAGCAGTTTTAGGGGGCAAGGAAACACCATATATTTT
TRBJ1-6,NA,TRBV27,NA,CASSFLQDNSPLHF,TGTGCCAGCAGTTTCCTCCAGGATAATTCACCCCTCCACTTT
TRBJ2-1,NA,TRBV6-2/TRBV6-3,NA,CASSQGLYIDEQFF,TGTGCCAGCAGCCAGGGCCTATACATCGATGAGCAGTTCTTC
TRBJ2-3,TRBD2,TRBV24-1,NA,CATSDLTSGSPTDTQYF,TGTGCCACCAGTGACCTGACTAGCGGGAGCCCCACAGATACGCAGTATTTT
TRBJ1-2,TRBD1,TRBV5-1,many,CASKAGGYGYTF,TGCGCCAGCAAGGCAGGGGGTTATGGCTACACCTTC
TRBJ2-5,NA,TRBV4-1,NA,CASSSGLLQETQYF,TGCGCCAGCAGTTCAGGCCTCCTCCAAGAGACCCAGTACTTC
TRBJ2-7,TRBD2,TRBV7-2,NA,CASSQLIAGASYEQYF,TGTGCCAGCAGCCAACTTATAGCGGGAGCGTCCTACGAGCAGTACTTC
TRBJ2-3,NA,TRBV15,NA,CATSSFLGDTQYF,TGTGCCACCAGCAGTTTCCTCGGGGATACGCAGTATTTT